This T cell receptor beta chain appears in the sequencing data of a study of beta chain features in type 1 diabetes. Notes on this clone: Just one base apart from a much larger clone, this may be a read error. Other DNA sequences within the sample encode an identical CDR3.

Per germline, CDR1 LNHDA and CDR2 SQIVND (reference sequence). The CDR3 runs to 17 residues. Sampling consisted of one heparinised blood draw per donor, averaging roughly 110 mL. CD45RO/CCR7/CD25/CD127/CD95/CD27 separated CD4+ naive, central memory, regulatory and stem cell-like memory cells by sorting. Expressed TCRB transcripts were sequenced because the entire RNA isolate underwent reverse transcription. An average of about 3.5 million reads was obtained for naive, central memory and regulatory T cell samples. Produced via immunoSEQ multiplex PCR; TCRdb's table is partial and in-frame only. The profile shows a few hundred thousand clones, 11% to 15% of them singletons.

This receptor was identified in a man aged 25 to 40 in good health. The rearrangement uses TRBV19 and TRBJ2-6; maybe TRBD2 (5 bases). Sequenced: central memory CD4+ T cells from blood. The CDR3 here is CATAPRTGLSGANVLTF. CDR3 nucleotides: TGCGCCACCGCCCCCCGGACGGGATTATCTGGGGCCAACGTCCTGACTTTC.